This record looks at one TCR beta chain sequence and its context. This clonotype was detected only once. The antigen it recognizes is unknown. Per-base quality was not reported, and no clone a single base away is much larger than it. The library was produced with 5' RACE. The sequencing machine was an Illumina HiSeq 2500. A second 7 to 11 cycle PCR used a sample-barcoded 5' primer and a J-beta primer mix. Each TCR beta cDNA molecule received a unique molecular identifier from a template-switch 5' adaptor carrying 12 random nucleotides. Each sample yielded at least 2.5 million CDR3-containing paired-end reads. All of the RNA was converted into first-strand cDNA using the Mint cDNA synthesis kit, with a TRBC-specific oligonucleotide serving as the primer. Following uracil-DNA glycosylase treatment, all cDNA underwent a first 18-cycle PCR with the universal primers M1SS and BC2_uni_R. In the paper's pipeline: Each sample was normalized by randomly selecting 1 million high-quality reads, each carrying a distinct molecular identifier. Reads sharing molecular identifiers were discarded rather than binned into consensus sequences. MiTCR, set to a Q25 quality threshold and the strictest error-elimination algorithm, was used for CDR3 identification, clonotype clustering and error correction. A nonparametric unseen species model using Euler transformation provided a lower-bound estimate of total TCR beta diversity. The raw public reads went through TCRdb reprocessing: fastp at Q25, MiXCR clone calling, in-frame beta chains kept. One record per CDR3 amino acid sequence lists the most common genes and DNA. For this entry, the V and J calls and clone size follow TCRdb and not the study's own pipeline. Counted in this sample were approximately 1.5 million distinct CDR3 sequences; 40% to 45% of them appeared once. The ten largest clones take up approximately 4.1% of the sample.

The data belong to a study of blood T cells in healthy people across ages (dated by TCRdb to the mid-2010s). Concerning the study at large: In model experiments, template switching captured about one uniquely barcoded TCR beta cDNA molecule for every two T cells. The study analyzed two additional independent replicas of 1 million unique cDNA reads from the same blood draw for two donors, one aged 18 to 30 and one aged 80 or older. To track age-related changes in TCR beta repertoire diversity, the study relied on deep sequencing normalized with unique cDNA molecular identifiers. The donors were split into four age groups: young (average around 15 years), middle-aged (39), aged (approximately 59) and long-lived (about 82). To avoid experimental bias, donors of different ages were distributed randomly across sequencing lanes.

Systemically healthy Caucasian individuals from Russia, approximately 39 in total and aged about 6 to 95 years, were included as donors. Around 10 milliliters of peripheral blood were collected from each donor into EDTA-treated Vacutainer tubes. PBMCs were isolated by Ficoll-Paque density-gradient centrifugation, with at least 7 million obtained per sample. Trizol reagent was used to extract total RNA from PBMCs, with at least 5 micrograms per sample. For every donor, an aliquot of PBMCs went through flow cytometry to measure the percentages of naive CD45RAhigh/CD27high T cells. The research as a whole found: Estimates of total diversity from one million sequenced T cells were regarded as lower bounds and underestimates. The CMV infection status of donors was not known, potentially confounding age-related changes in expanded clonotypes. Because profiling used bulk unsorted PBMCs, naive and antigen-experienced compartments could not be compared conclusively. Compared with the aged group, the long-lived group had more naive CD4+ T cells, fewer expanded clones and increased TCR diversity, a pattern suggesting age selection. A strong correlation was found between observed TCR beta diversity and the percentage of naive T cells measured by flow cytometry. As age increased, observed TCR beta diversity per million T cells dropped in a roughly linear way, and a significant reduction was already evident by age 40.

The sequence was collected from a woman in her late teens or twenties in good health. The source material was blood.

Here the CDR3 is given as CATSRGPDRDRYEQYF. The DNA is TGTGCCACCAGCAGAGGCCCGGACAGGGATCGCTACGAGCAGTACTTC. Here the chain combines TRBV15 and TRBJ2-7; 8 of the junction bases match TRBD1. V trim: 1 base; J trim: 3 bases; unmatched bases: 8. The CDR1 and CDR2 encoded by the germline V gene (reference sequence) are LNHNV and YYDKDF. The CDR3 has 16 amino acids, counting the end cysteine and phenylalanine. Only CDR3 DNA is held: 48 bases, read in frame from base 1.